Shown below are 25 T cell receptor beta chains from a single sample sequenced in a study of blood T cell repertoires in COVID-19. Repertoires were generated with immunoSEQ multiplex PCR, while TCRdb's copy carries only in-frame clones and drops some. The sample contains more than 200,000 clones, 88% of which appear only once. Sequencing was performed on peripheral blood. The receptors were sampled from a man older than 75 with acute or convalescent COVID-19.

This clone was recorded once. V is TRBV4-3 and J is TRBJ2-1; 7 bases fit TRBD2. CDR3 size: 18 residues. In germline, CDR1 is LGHNA, CDR2 YSLEER. The ends lost 0 bases at V and 0 bases at J; junction bases unmatched: 8. The CDR3 loop is CASSQEPREWDSYNEQFF. CDR3 coding DNA: TGCGCCAGCAGCCAAGAGCCGCGGGAGTGGGACTCCTACAATGAGCAGTTCTTC.

The chain couples TRBV28 to TRBJ1-5, with a weak D call TRBD1 (6 bases). V lost 5 bases, J lost 1 base, and 9 bases lay in between. This CDR3 is built from 14 residues. Germline V gene data show CDR1 as MDHEN and CDR2 as SYDVKM. This CDR3 is CASSIGQSNQPQHF. As DNA, the CDR3 is TGTGCCAGCAGTATTGGACAGAGCAATCAGCCCCAGCATTTT.

The V and J genes are TRBV28 and TRBJ2-4; D call uncertain. Germline CDR1 is MDHEN and CDR2 is SYDVKM. V was shortened by 6 bases and J by 0 bases, with 12 bases between the two germline ends. The CDR3 runs to 15 residues. The CDR3 DNA is TGTGCCAGCAGCCTCCCAGGTCTAGCCAAAAACATTCAGTACTTC. Its translation is CASSLPGLAKNIQYF.

The V and J genes are TRBV18 and TRBJ1-1; no clear D gene. The CDR3 extends over 14 amino acids. With 5 bases removed from V and 3 bases from J, the gap between germline ends came to 13 bases. Germline CDR1 reads KGHSH; CDR2 reads LQKENI. Here the CDR3 DNA reads TGTGCCAGCTCAATCCAAACGCAGGACACTGAAGCTTTCTTT. This encodes CASSIQTQDTEAFF. Combining the CDR3 with reference TRBV18 and TRBJ1-1 gives the whole variable domain NAGVMQNPRHLVRRRGQEARLRCSPMKGHSHVYWYRQLPEEGLKFMVYLQKENIIDESGMPKERFSAEFPKEGPSILRIQQVVRGDSAAYFCASSIQTQDTEAFFGQGTRLTVV.

This rearrangement joins TRBV2 to TRBJ1-1, with no clear D. V gave up 6 bases and J gave up 3 bases, with 14 bases separating them. CDR1 and CDR2 (germline): SNHLY, FYNNEI. This CDR3 is built from 14 residues. The CDR3 loop reads CASRAGLLYTEAFF. The CDR3 bases are TGTGCCAGCAGGGCCGGACTGTTGTACACTGAAGCTTTCTTT. The variable domain in full, with the rest retrieved from reference TRBV2 and TRBJ1-1, is EPEVTQTPSHQVTQMGQEVILRCVPISNHLYFYWYRQILGQKVEFLVSFYNNEISEKSEIFDDQFSVERPDGSNFTLKIRSTKLEDSAMYFCASRAGLLYTEAFFGQGTRLTVV.

V and J are TRBV18 and TRBJ2-6; no definite D call. The V gene's germline CDR1 is KGHSH and CDR2 LQKENI. This CDR3 has 19 amino acids. With 3 bases removed from V and 0 bases from J, the gap between germline ends came to 18 bases. CDR3 sequence reads: CASSPYSQADISGANVLTF. The CDR3 DNA is TGTGCCAGCTCACCCTACTCTCAAGCAGACATCTCTGGGGCCAACGTCCTGACTTTC. Variable domain in full (rest from reference TRBV18 and TRBJ2-6): NAGVMQNPRHLVRRRGQEARLRCSPMKGHSHVYWYRQLPEEGLKFMVYLQKENIIDESGMPKERFSAEFPKEGPSILRIQQVVRGDSAAYFCASSPYSQADISGANVLTFGAGSRLTVL.

The V call is TRBV3-1 (or the pseudogene TRBV3-2), the J call TRBJ2-1; TRBD2 agrees at 8 bases. The CDR3 loop spans 16 amino acids. After removal of 5 bases from V and 8 bases from J, the junction contained 14 bases not matched to a gene. Germline V CDR1 and CDR2: LGHDT, YNNKEL (reference sequence). CDR3 sequence reads: CASSRRGTSLFHEQFF. Here the CDR3 DNA reads TGTGCCAGCAGCAGGCGAGGGACTAGTTTGTTCCATGAGCAGTTCTTC.

The V call is TRBV9, the J call TRBJ2-1; the match to TRBD2 covers 15 bases. This CDR3 has 18 residues. Per the germline V gene, CDR1 is SGDLS and CDR2 is YYNGEE. With V trimmed by 4 bases and J by 3 bases, 8 bases remained unmatched. As DNA, the CDR3 is TGTGCCAGCAGCACGGGACTAGCGGGGGGACGAGACTACAATGAGCAGTTCTTC. This codes for CASSTGLAGGRDYNEQFF.

This clone has a handful of counts. The chain couples TRBV9 to TRBJ1-1; 7 bases agree with TRBD1. J gave up 7 bases and V 4 bases, and 4 bases lay outside the gene matches. Germline V CDR1 and CDR2: SGDLS, YYNGEE. This CDR3 region has 12 residues. CDR3: CASSIRQGEAFF. CDR3 DNA: TGTGCCAGCAGCATACGACAGGGTGAAGCTTTCTTT.

The chain couples TRBV19 to TRBJ2-5; D may be TRBD1 (5 bases). This CDR3 comprises 15 residues. V lost 5 bases, J lost 1 base, and 14 bases lay in between. Germline V gene lookup returns CDR1 LNHDA and CDR2 SQIVND (reference sequence). The CDR3 sequence: CASSLRGHRQETQYF. CDR3 bases: TGTGCCAGTAGTCTCCGTGGACACCGCCAAGAGACCCAGTACTTC.

The rearrangement uses TRBV19 and TRBJ1-1; 9 nucleotides line up with TRBD1. Germline loops: CDR1 LNHDA, CDR2 SQIVND (reference sequence). The CDR3 contains 14 residues. The junction had 3 bases not matched to a gene; V was cut back by 6 bases and J by 1 base. The CDR3 is CASSTGGRNTEAFF. The CDR3 nucleotides read TGTGCCAGTAGCACAGGGGGCAGGAACACTGAAGCTTTCTTT.

The gene calls are TRBV29-1 and TRBJ1-2; the match to TRBD1 covers 8 bases. Germline loops: CDR1 SQVTM, CDR2 ANQGSEA. CDR3 length: 13 amino acids. With 3 bases clipped from V and 6 bases from J, the junction kept 6 bases outside the gene matches. The DNA for the CDR3 is TGCAGCGTTGACGAGACAGGGGTCGATGGCTACACCTTC. Translation gives CSVDETGVDGYTF.

Points on this clone: Different DNA sequences within this sample yield the same CDR3. The rearrangement joins TRBV7-9 to TRBJ1-1; 10 bases map to TRBD1. J was trimmed by 1 base and V by 5 bases; bases with no gene match: 7. The CDR3 runs to 16 residues. CDR1 is SEHNR, CDR2 FQNEAQ, per germline (reference sequence). The CDR3 loop is CASSPDRGLGNTEAFF. Here the CDR3 DNA reads TGTGCCAGCAGCCCAGACAGGGGGCTTGGGAACACTGAAGCTTTCTTT.

The J gene is TRBJ1-6, the V gene TRBV3-1 (or the pseudogene TRBV3-2); no reliable D call. From germline, CDR1 is LGHDT and CDR2 YNNKEL (reference sequence). Between the trimmed V and J ends, which lost 1 base and 6 bases, there was a span of 10 bases. The CDR3 is 15 residues long. The CDR3 nucleotides read TGTGCCAGCAGCCAAGTTCTCAGTCTTAATTCACCCCTCCACTTT. Translating it yields CASSQVLSLNSPLHF.

CDR3 coding DNA: TGTGCCAGCAGCTCAGGGATAAATCAGCCCCAGCATTTT. As protein: CASSSGINQPQHF. This rearrangement joins TRBV7-3 to TRBJ1-5; perhaps TRBD1 as D (5 bases). The CDR3 sequence is 13 residues long. In germline, CDR1 is SGHTA, CDR2 FQGTGA. V was pared by 4 bases and J by 4 bases, with 8 bases between.

This rearrangement joins TRBV19 to TRBJ1-4; TRBD1 agrees at 10 bases. Germline V gives CDR1 LNHDA, CDR2 SQIVND (reference sequence). V gave up 5 bases and J gave up 8 bases; unmatched junction bases: 8. The CDR3 spans 15 residues. DNA for the CDR3: TGTGCCAGTAGTTTGCCCGGGACAGGGGACGAAAAACTGTTTTTT. Residues: CASSLPGTGDEKLFF.

This sequence joins TRBV15 and TRBJ2-1; TRBD1 matches at 12 bases. The germline V gene has CDR1 LNHNV and CDR2 YYDKDF (reference sequence). This CDR3 is built from 14 residues. Trimming removed 1 base from V and 15 bases from J; junction bases left unmatched: 7. The DNA of the CDR3 is TGTGCCACCAGCAGAGTGGCGGGGGACAGGGGGCCGTTCTTC. Translating it yields CATSRVAGDRGPFF.

This chain connects TRBV18 to TRBJ2-4; perhaps TRBD2 as D (6 bases). Trimming removed 2 bases from V and 6 bases from J, with 14 bases in between. CDR1 is KGHSH and CDR2 is LQKENI in the germline V gene. CDR3 length equals 15 residues. This CDR3 reads CASSPSTGLTNIQYF. CDR3 DNA: TGTGCCAGCTCACCATCGACGGGACTCACAAACATTCAGTACTTC. Using reference TRBV18 and TRBJ2-4 for the parts outside the CDR3, the full variable domain is NAGVMQNPRHLVRRRGQEARLRCSPMKGHSHVYWYRQLPEEGLKFMVYLQKENIIDESGMPKERFSAEFPKEGPSILRIQQVVRGDSAAYFCASSPSTGLTNIQYFGAGTRLSVL.

The rearrangement uses TRBV5-1 and TRBJ2-1; 7 bases line up with TRBD1. The CDR3 runs to 14 residues. Germline V gene sequence: CDR1 SGHRS, CDR2 YFSETQ. Trimming removed 8 bases from V and 3 bases from J; junction bases left unmatched: 8. The chain's CDR3 is CASNPGQLYNEQFF. The DNA for the CDR3 is TGCGCCAGTAACCCGGGACAGCTCTACAATGAGCAGTTCTTC.

The chain recombines TRBV11-2 with TRBJ2-5, with D possibly TRBD1 on 7 matching bases. Germline loops: CDR1 SGHAT, CDR2 FQNNGV. The length of the CDR3 is 15 residues. Trimming took off 1 base at V and 1 base at J, with 10 bases between the two ends. The CDR3: CASSLGRDSQETQYF. The CDR3 DNA follows: TGTGCCAGCAGCTTAGGGAGGGACAGCCAAGAGACCCAGTACTTC.

The chain is built from TRBV7-9 and TRBJ2-4; TRBD1 agrees at 7 bases. This CDR3 comprises 16 residues. With V trimmed by 5 bases and J by 2 bases, 9 bases remained unmatched. CDR1 and CDR2 from the germline V gene are SEHNR and FQNEAQ (reference sequence). CDR3 residues: CASSPDRVLSKNIQYF. CDR3 bases: TGTGCCAGCAGCCCAGACAGGGTGCTATCCAAAAACATTCAGTACTTC.

This clone was counted a single time. The chain employs TRBV12-1 and TRBJ1-5; the table's D call, TRBD1, has no DNA check behind it. TRBV12-1 is a documented pseudogene. The length of the CDR3 is 16 residues. The CDR3, as DNA: TGTGCCAGCAGCTTTTCGGGACAGCCATTGGGTCAGCCCCAGCATTTT. Protein: CASSFSGQPLGQPQHF.

V gene TRBV2 combines with J gene TRBJ2-3; D is possibly TRBD1 (5 bases). Germline V CDR1 and CDR2: SNHLY, FYNNEI. This CDR3 is 13 amino acids long. Trimming stripped 4 bases from V and 2 bases from J, with 7 bases between. The DNA for the CDR3 is TGTGCCAGCAGTGGACAGTTCACAGATACGCAGTATTTT. This gives the protein CASSGQFTDTQYF.

J is TRBJ2-7 and V is TRBV4-3, with TRBD2 matching 15 bases. This CDR3 contains 17 residues. Losses at the gene ends were 0 bases for V and 4 bases for J; bases not matched to a gene: 4. Per the germline V gene, CDR1 is LGHNA and CDR2 is YSLEER. CDR3 DNA sequence: TGCGCCAGCAGCCAAGATCTGGGACTAGCGGGAGGTTACGAGCAGTACTTC. Protein sequence: CASSQDLGLAGGYEQYF.

V usage is TRBV28 and J usage is TRBJ1-1; D remains unclear. Germline V CDR1 and CDR2: MDHEN, SYDVKM. This CDR3 spans 13 amino acids. Trimming took off 6 bases at V and 1 base at J, with 9 bases between the two ends. DNA for the CDR3: TGTGCCAGCAGCGGGAGAACGAACACTGAAGCTTTCTTT. Its protein product is CASSGRTNTEAFF.